This is a list of T cell receptor beta chains from one sample in a study of human T cells and chemical hapten exposure. In TCRdb, the RACE reads were re-called with MiXCR into one record per CDR3 protein. This table holds under 450,000 distinct CDR3 sequences, approximately 5% found once. The sample consisted of whole blood, taken in connection with sensitization to the hapten diphenylcyclopropenone (DPC). These receptors were obtained from a woman in her forties or fifties with alopecia areata. Some clones in this sample may be carry-over from other donors' samples. The CDR3 runs from the conserved cysteine through the conserved F or W. Clone size appears in some rows only: once, few, many, or a class for an expanded clone.

size: few; V: TRBV2; CDR3: CASRDRGQAQPQHF
size: many; V: TRBV12-3/TRBV12-4; CDR3: CASTSGVTGELFF
size: many; V: TRBV12-3/TRBV12-4; CDR3: CASSAATGSGRETQYF
size: .; V: TRBV10-3; CDR3: CAISDRETQYF
size: few; V: TRBV18; CDR3: CASSPQEIGLFTDTQYF
size: few; V: TRBV12-3/TRBV12-4; CDR3: CASSLPTGAITEAFF
size: .; V: TRBV3-1; CDR3: CASSVDLAYEQYF
size: many; V: TRBV7-3; CDR3: CASSLTSGSEQYF
size: few; V: TRBV5-4; CDR3: CASSLGTGRLQETQYF
size: many; V: TRBV6-5; CDR3: CASSGDRGRFVNTEAFF
size: few; V: TRBV4-1; CDR3: CASKEFGEPDTQYF
size: few; V: TRBV12-2; CDR3: CASRLGRNEQFF
size: many; V: TRBV6-6; CDR3: CASSYSRGQNTEAFF
size: .; V: TRBV5-4; CDR3: CASSIIGVSTEAFF
size: few; V: TRBV27; CDR3: CASSLAGGHSPLHF
size: few; V: TRBV20-1; CDR3: CSARSVGDGANVLTF
size: many; V: TRBV20-1; CDR3: CSARALAGVYTQYF
size: .; V: TRBV12-3/TRBV12-4; CDR3: CASSSFGRTENYGYTF
size: .; V: TRBV5-6; CDR3: CASSPGQLSTDTQYF
size: few; V: TRBV12-3/TRBV12-4; CDR3: CASSFTKYEQYF
size: many; V: TRBV6-2/TRBV6-3; CDR3: CASTDRPVSNQPQHF
size: .; V: TRBV10-3; CDR3: CAISEGSGVLNTDTQYF
size: .; V: TRBV29-1; CDR3: CSVEEGSDTGELFF
size: few; V: TRBV20-1; CDR3: CSATTGGHYGYTF
size: many; V: TRBV12-3/TRBV12-4; CDR3: CASSVSGATNEKLFF
size: many; V: TRBV24-1; CDR3: CATSASGSKYNEQFF
size: many; V: TRBV28; CDR3: CASMGPGATTDTQYF
size: many; V: TRBV6-1; CDR3: CASSEVLEAFF
size: few; V: TRBV6-2/TRBV6-3; CDR3: CASAPTAASGNTIYF
size: few; V: TRBV20-1; CDR3: CSARVPLQQALHF
size: many; V: TRBV6-2/TRBV6-3; CDR3: CASIEDGASYEQYF
size: few; V: TRBV9; CDR3: CASSPGQGTNQPQHF
size: few; V: TRBV24-1; CDR3: CATSDSPGQGRNEQFF
size: many; V: TRBV20-1; CDR3: CSATMTGSEAFF
size: many; V: TRBV20-1; CDR3: CSAPSGSQGGKNIQYF
size: .; V: TRBV10-3; CDR3: CAISESLRPDTQYF
size: many; V: TRBV12-3/TRBV12-4; CDR3: CASRRSYNEQFF
size: many; V: TRBV12-3/TRBV12-4; CDR3: CASSFEGVRSYEQYF
size: few; V: TRBV12-5; CDR3: CASGLSGPYNEQFF
size: many; V: TRBV24-1; CDR3: CAIGKVRSYEQYF
size: many; V: TRBV2; CDR3: CASRQGALYEQYF
size: few; V: TRBV27; CDR3: CASAFRSGITDTQYF